These 18 T cell receptor beta chains were sequenced from one sample in a study of T cells expressing NK-cell markers. From its re-call of the 5' RACE reads, TCRdb lists each CDR3 protein once, without DNA. With about 540,000 distinct CDR3 sequences in the sample, the ten largest clones hold approximately 3.6%. The sample consisted of blood T cells: a sorted CD56 or NKG2C T cell subset, CD4+ or CD8+ T cells, or bulk PBMC T cells (not recorded which). These receptor sequences come from a man between 18 and 29 years old in good health.

V and J are TRBV7-9 and TRBJ2-7; TCRdb reports TRBD1, a call that lacks DNA to check it against. The CDR3 loop spans 16 amino acids. CDR1 SEHNR and CDR2 FQNEAQ come from the germline V gene (reference sequence). The CDR3 protein is CASTSETGRASYEQYF.

The V and J genes are TRBV5-1 and TRBJ2-1; TCRdb lists TRBD1, though no DNA is available to test this call. Germline V gene lookup returns CDR1 SGHRS and CDR2 YFSETQ. CDR3 length equals 15 residues. The CDR3 protein is CASSLGQGRTSEQFF.

The V call is TRBV28, the J call TRBJ2-7; with no DNA, the TCRdb D assignment of TRBD2 cannot be verified. Germline V lookup: CDR1 MDHEN, CDR2 SYDVKM. This CDR3 spans 17 amino acids. The CDR3 loop is CASSWGTSGRHSYEQYF.

The chain has TRBV11-2 and TRBJ1-4; TCRdb returns TRBD1, unconfirmable since there is no DNA. Looked up from germline, CDR1 is SGHAT and CDR2 is FQNNGV. The CDR3 contains 15 residues. The CDR3 loop reads CASSLSGQVHAKLFF.

J is TRBJ2-5 and V is TRBV15; checking the TCRdb D call of TRBD1 is not possible without DNA. From germline, CDR1 is LNHNV and CDR2 YYDKDF (reference sequence). The CDR3 has 16 amino acids. The CDR3 loop is CATSRATTGGIETQYF.

The chain links TRBV14 to TRBJ1-1; the D call from TCRdb, TRBD1, cannot be confirmed without DNA. This CDR3 contains 16 residues. The germline gives CDR1 SGHDN, CDR2 FVKESK. The CDR3 spells CASSQRRRGVRTEAFF.

The rearrangement links TRBV20-1 to TRBJ1-1. Per germline, CDR1 DFQATT and CDR2 SNEGSKA (reference sequence). CDR3 length: 13 residues. CDR3: CSAAGGRDTEAFF.

The gene calls are TRBV7-2 and TRBJ2-5; no DNA is available, so the TRBD1 call from TCRdb remains unchecked. The CDR3 spans 15 residues. Germline V gene lookup returns CDR1 SGHTA and CDR2 FQGNSA. CDR3 sequence reads: CASSLAGGQSMAQYF.

The V call is TRBV3-1, the J call TRBJ1-5; TCRdb reports TRBD1, a call that lacks DNA to check it against. The CDR3 has 18 residues. Germline V CDR1 and CDR2: LGHDT, YNNKEL (reference sequence). CDR3 region: CASSQGWDTHYSNQPQHF.

This chain joins TRBV7-9 and TRBJ1-1. Germline V gene data show CDR1 as SEHNR and CDR2 as FQNEAQ (reference sequence). The length of the CDR3 is 12 residues. The CDR3 is CASSLVGVEAFF.

CDR3 sequence: CASSLAGGFLQETQYF. This rearrangement joins TRBV7-9 to TRBJ2-5; as DNA is missing, the TRBD2 call by TCRdb cannot be tested. Germline V CDR1 and CDR2: SEHNR, FQNEAQ (reference sequence). The CDR3 consists of 16 residues.

The rearrangement uses TRBV7-8 and TRBJ1-1. This CDR3 comprises 11 residues. Germline CDR1 SGHVS, CDR2 FQNEAQ. The chain's CDR3 is CASRSTDGAFF.

The chain combines TRBV7-7 with TRBJ2-1; the D gene TCRdb calls, TRBD2, cannot be checked with no DNA. Germline V gives CDR1 SSHAT, CDR2 FNYEAQ (reference sequence). The CDR3 covers 13 residues. CDR3 sequence: CASSRDSNFEQFF.

The chain employs TRBV9 and TRBJ2-2. This CDR3 has 16 residues. Germline V CDR1 and CDR2: SGDLS, YYNGEE. The chain's CDR3 is CASSVVRGGVTGELFF.

The chain carries TRBV7-9 and TRBJ2-3. CDR1 SEHNR and CDR2 FQNEAQ come from the germline V gene (reference sequence). The CDR3 extends over 15 amino acids. The CDR3 sequence: CASSFANSPTDTQYF. Together with reference TRBV7-9 and TRBJ2-3, the CDR3 gives the full variable domain: DTGVSQNPRHKITKRGQNVTFRCDPISEHNRLYWYRQTLGQGPEFLTYFQNEAQLEKSRLLSDRFSAERPKGSFSTLEIQRTEQGDSAMYLCASSFANSPTDTQYFGPGTRLTVL.

The rearrangement links TRBV28 to TRBJ1-5; the TRBD1 assignment by TCRdb is unverifiable without DNA. In germline, CDR1 is MDHEN, CDR2 SYDVKM. The CDR3 is made up of 14 amino acids. The CDR3 reads CASSLDRGYQPQHF.

V usage is TRBV7-9 and J usage is TRBJ2-3; the TRBD2 assignment by TCRdb is unverifiable without DNA. Germline loops: CDR1 SEHNR, CDR2 FQNEAQ (reference sequence). This CDR3 is built from 15 residues. The CDR3 is CASHGLAGGRDTQYF.

The chain employs TRBV12-3 or TRBV12-4 and TRBJ1-4. The CDR3 contains 12 residues. CDR3 loop: CASSTSREKLFF.